The 25 T cell receptor beta chains listed next were all sequenced from one sample in a study of shared clonotypes between healthy human individuals. Naive CD8 cells lacked CD45RO, underwent positive selection for CCR7 and left out terminally differentiated effector memory CD45RA+ cells. Sequencing used immunoSEQ multiplex PCR; TCRdb keeps in-frame clones, though not all of them. The sample has about 2.2 million clones, 93% seen once. The sequenced material came from naive CD8+ T cells from PBMCs. The origin of the receptors is a man aged 18 to 29 in good health. Some clones in this sample may be carry-over from other donors' samples.

The rearrangement uses TRBV15 and TRBJ2-1, with D unresolved. This CDR3 contains 11 residues. Germline V gene lookup returns CDR1 LNHNV and CDR2 YYDKDF (reference sequence). Trimming removed 8 bases from V and 6 bases from J, with 8 bases in between. CDR3 sequence: CATAAGNEQFF. Written as DNA, the CDR3 is TGTGCCACCGCCGCTGGCAATGAGCAGTTCTTC. Using reference TRBV15 and TRBJ2-1 for the parts outside the CDR3, the full variable domain is DAMVIQNPRYQVTQFGKPVTLSCSQTLNHNVMYWYQQKSSQAPKLLFHYYDKDFNNEADTPDNFQSRRPNTSFCFLDIRSPGLGDTAMYLCATAAGNEQFFGPGTRLTVL.

This clone has only a few counts. The identical CDR3 is also encoded by other nucleotide sequences in the sample. The genes are TRBV7-9 and TRBJ1-2; 7 bases map to TRBD1. Unmatched junction bases numbered 2, after V lost 4 bases and J lost 3 bases. The CDR3 is made up of 13 amino acids. Germline CDR1 and CDR2: SEHNR and FQNEAQ (reference sequence). CDR3 sequence reads: CASSSDRDYGYTF. The CDR3 DNA follows: TGTGCCAGCAGCTCAGACAGGGACTATGGCTACACCTTC.

Worth noting for this clone: This same CDR3 is encoded by further DNA sequences in the sample. V usage is TRBV7-2 and J usage is TRBJ2-5; unclear D gene. With 5 bases removed from V and 5 bases from J, the gap between germline ends came to 9 bases. CDR1 SGHTA and CDR2 FQGNSA come from the germline V gene. The CDR3 length is 12 residues. In DNA form, the CDR3 reads TGTGCCAGCAGCCCCAGATCTGAGACCCAGTACTTC. Its protein product is CASSPRSETQYF.

V is TRBV6-5 and J is TRBJ1-6; D not certain. Trimming stripped 0 bases from V and 7 bases from J, with 4 bases between. CDR3 length: 13 amino acids. CDR1 and CDR2 (germline): MNHEY, SVGAGI. DNA for the CDR3: TGTGCCAGCAGTTACTCCCCGAATTCACCCCTCCACTTT. Protein: CASSYSPNSPLHF.

V gene TRBV5-6 combines with J gene TRBJ1-2; no reliable D call. CDR3 length: 15 amino acids. In germline, CDR1 is SGHDT, CDR2 YYEEEE. The V gene lost 4 bases and the J gene lost 5 bases, with 18 bases spanning the gap. The CDR3 sequence: CASSRPREGGYGYTF. The CDR3, as DNA: TGTGCCAGCAGCCGGCCTCGGGAGGGTGGGTATGGCTACACCTTC.

The chain uses TRBV27 and TRBJ2-7; D possibly uses TRBD1 or TRBD2 (5 bases each). The CDR3 totals 14 residues. Germline loops: CDR1 MNHEY, CDR2 SMNVEV (reference sequence). Trimming shortened V by 8 bases and J by 3 bases, and 17 bases separated the two germline ends. CDR3 sequence: CASGHRDGVYEQYF. The CDR3 DNA follows: TGTGCCAGCGGCCACCGGGACGGAGTCTACGAGCAGTACTTC.

The CDR3 DNA follows: TGTGCCAGCGGGGCTAGCCGGATCTACAATGAGCAGTTCTTC. It codes for CASGASRIYNEQFF. This rearrangement joins TRBV27 to TRBJ2-1; D could derive from TRBD1 or TRBD2 (5 bases each). Germline V CDR1 and CDR2: MNHEY, SMNVEV (reference sequence). The CDR3 consists of 14 residues. Trimming removed 8 bases from V and 3 bases from J, with 14 bases in between.

This rearrangement joins TRBV28 to TRBJ2-7; D gene uncertain. V lost 2 bases to trimming and J lost 5 bases, with 10 bases between them. The CDR3 sequence is 13 residues long. Germline lookup yields CDR1 MDHEN and CDR2 SYDVKM. The CDR3 loop is CASSLNIGHEQYF. For the CDR3, the DNA is TGTGCCAGCAGTTTAAATATAGGTCACGAGCAGTACTTC.

This rearrangement joins TRBV9 to TRBJ2-5, with D possibly being TRBD2 (6 bases). The germline V gene encodes CDR1 SGDLS and CDR2 YYNGEE. CDR3 length equals 14 residues. V dropped 3 bases and J dropped 2 bases, with 11 bases sitting between them. The CDR3 loop is CASSASGRQETQYF. In DNA, the CDR3 is TGTGCCAGCAGCGCGAGCGGGCGACAAGAGACCCAGTACTTC.

Worth noting for this clone: The junction differs from germline at one of its ends, possibly a read error. J is TRBJ2-7 and V is TRBV5-1; TRBD2 aligns across 7 bases. From germline, CDR1 is SGHRS and CDR2 YFSETQ. The CDR3 extends over 11 amino acids. The CDR3 DNA follows: TGCGCCAGCACCCAGAGCGGGATTTGGTCCTTC. It specifies CASTQSGIWSF.

As to this clone: Other nucleotide sequences from this sample produce the same CDR3. The V and J genes are TRBV7-2 and TRBJ2-7, with unresolved D. This CDR3 contains 12 residues. Germline assignment: CDR1 SGHTA and CDR2 FQGNSA. The germline V and J ends were trimmed by 5 bases and 2 bases, with 7 bases remaining between them. CDR3 coding DNA: TGTGCCAGCAGCCCGCGGACCTACGAGCAGTACTTC. Its protein is CASSPRTYEQYF.

V is TRBV27 and J is TRBJ2-7; TRBD1 is a possible D gene (6 bases). V shed 0 bases and J shed 3 bases, with 12 bases lying between them. Germline V gene sequence: CDR1 MNHEY, CDR2 SMNVEV (reference sequence). The CDR3 totals 15 residues. CDR3 residues: CASSLSGHPFYEQYF. CDR3 nucleotides: TGTGCCAGCAGTTTATCGGGACATCCCTTCTACGAGCAGTACTTC.

CDR3 amino acids: CASSPPYLGVEQFF. In DNA, the CDR3 is TGTGCCAGCAGCCCCCCATATTTAGGGGTTGAGCAGTTCTTC. V gene TRBV11-2 combines with J gene TRBJ2-1; maybe TRBD1 (5 bases). V lost 5 bases and J lost 9, with 17 bases in between. Germline CDR1 SGHAT, CDR2 FQNNGV. The CDR3 contains 14 residues. Filled out from reference TRBV11-2 and TRBJ2-1, the complete variable domain reads EAGVAQSPRYKIIEKRQSVAFWCNPISGHATLYWYQQILGQGPKLLIQFQNNGVVDDSQLPKDRFSAERLKGVDSTLKIQPAKLEDSAVYLCASSPPYLGVEQFFGPGTRLTVL.

The chain recombines TRBV7-9 with TRBJ2-3; 10 nucleotides agree with TRBD2. Germline CDR1 is SEHNR and CDR2 is FQNEAQ (reference sequence). Unmatched junction bases numbered 9, after V lost 6 bases and J lost 0 bases. The CDR3 sequence is 17 residues long. CDR3 protein: CASSLAGEISSTDTQYF. The CDR3 DNA reads as TGTGCCAGCAGTCTAGCGGGAGAGATATCTAGCACAGATACGCAGTATTTT. The variable domain in full, with the rest retrieved from reference TRBV7-9 and TRBJ2-3, is DTGVSQNPRHKITKRGQNVTFRCDPISEHNRLYWYRQTLGQGPEFLTYFQNEAQLEKSRLLSDRFSAERPKGSFSTLEIQRTEQGDSAMYLCASSLAGEISSTDTQYFGPGTRLTVL.

The chain combines TRBV4-3 with TRBJ2-7; D uncertain. The V gene lost 1 base and the J gene lost 0 bases, with 13 bases spanning the gap. Germline assignment: CDR1 LGHNA and CDR2 YSLEER. There are 16 residues in the CDR3. For the CDR3, the DNA is TGCGCCAGCAGCCAAGGAAGTGGGGTCAGCTCCTACGAGCAGTACTTC. Its translation is CASSQGSGVSSYEQYF.

DNA for the CDR3: TGTGCCAGCAGTGGCCTAGACAGCACCGGGGAGCTGTTTTTT. Amino acids: CASSGLDSTGELFF. The chain recombines TRBV27 with TRBJ2-2; a possible D gene is TRBD1 (5 bases). Trimming stripped 5 bases from V and 4 bases from J, with 11 bases between. This CDR3 spans 14 amino acids. CDR1 MNHEY and CDR2 SMNVEV come from the germline V gene (reference sequence).

The chain's CDR3 is CASSVGGRAGDEQFF. For the CDR3, the DNA is TGTGCCAGCAGCGTAGGTGGGAGGGCCGGAGATGAGCAGTTCTTC. The V call is TRBV11-2, the J call TRBJ2-1, with TRBD2 matching over 7 bases. The CDR3 covers 15 residues. The J segment lost 8 bases and the V segment lost 5 bases, leaving 12 bases of the junction unmatched. CDR1 SGHAT and CDR2 FQNNGV come from the germline V gene.

The chain combines TRBV19 with TRBJ2-7, with 9 bases aligning to TRBD2. The CDR3 runs 15 residues. CDR1 and CDR2 from the germline V gene are LNHDA and SQIVND (reference sequence). J gave up 5 bases and V 3 bases, and 8 bases lay outside the gene matches. This CDR3 reads CASSIRWRGGHEQYF. CDR3 nucleotides: TGTGCCAGTAGTATCCGGTGGCGGGGGGGCCACGAGCAGTACTTC.

The rearrangement uses TRBV10-3 and TRBJ2-3, with D unclear. This CDR3 contains 16 residues. Trimming took off 4 bases at V and 8 bases at J, with 22 bases between the two ends. Germline V lookup: CDR1 ENHRY, CDR2 SYGVKD. Here the CDR3 reads CAISASEGYLAFTQYF. In nucleotides, the CDR3 is TGTGCCATCAGTGCCTCAGAAGGTTATCTCGCTTTTACGCAGTATTTT.

This chain joins TRBV7-9 and TRBJ1-1, with D possibly matching TRBD1 (5 bases). Germline V gene data show CDR1 as SEHNR and CDR2 as FQNEAQ (reference sequence). Trimming took off 6 bases at V and 4 bases at J, with 6 bases between the two ends. This CDR3 is built from 11 residues. The CDR3 sequence: CASRRGTEAFF. CDR3 in DNA: TGTGCCAGCAGAAGGGGCACTGAAGCTTTCTTT.

Concerning this clone itself: Within the sample, other DNA sequences also encode this same CDR3. This sequence joins TRBV7-9 and TRBJ2-7, with D possibly matching TRBD2 (6 bases). The germline gives CDR1 SEHNR, CDR2 FQNEAQ (reference sequence). The CDR3 is 13 amino acids. Trimming pared 3 bases from V and 2 bases from J, leaving 8 bases between. This CDR3 is CASSFSGAYEQYF. The DNA for the CDR3 is TGTGCCAGCAGCTTTTCGGGGGCCTACGAGCAGTACTTC. Drawing the rest from reference TRBV7-9 and TRBJ2-7, the complete variable domain is DTGVSQNPRHKITKRGQNVTFRCDPISEHNRLYWYRQTLGQGPEFLTYFQNEAQLEKSRLLSDRFSAERPKGSFSTLEIQRTEQGDSAMYLCASSFSGAYEQYFGPGTRLTVT.

The rearrangement joins TRBV7-9 to TRBJ2-7, with 7 bases identical to TRBD1. This CDR3 region has 14 residues. The germline CDR1 and CDR2 sequences are SEHNR and FQNEAQ (reference sequence). Trimming at V came to 5 bases and at J to 5 bases, leaving 9 bases not matched to a gene. The CDR3 nucleotides are TGTGCCAGCAGCCCACCGACAGGGAGTGACGAGCAGTACTTC. This translates into CASSPPTGSDEQYF.

The gene calls are TRBV2 and TRBJ2-7, with 13 bases fitting TRBD2. The trim removed 8 bases at V and 4 bases at J, leaving 11 bases unmatched. The CDR3 length is 16 residues. Germline-derived CDR1 and CDR2 are SNHLY and FYNNEI. As DNA, the CDR3 is TGTGCCAGCCTGGAGGGGGGACTAGCGGGATATTACGAGCAGTACTTC. It codes for CASLEGGLAGYYEQYF.

This chain uses TRBV5-5 with TRBJ1-1; D is ambiguous. This CDR3 is 14 amino acids long. Per the germline V gene, CDR1 is SGHKS and CDR2 is YYEKEE (reference sequence). V was cut by 4 bases and J by 2 bases, with 12 bases left in between. The CDR3 bases are TGTGCCAGCAGCCCGGACCGGGTTAACACTGAAGCTTTCTTT. It codes for CASSPDRVNTEAFF. Full variable domain (rest looked up from reference TRBV5-5 and TRBJ1-1): DAGVTQSPTHLIKTRGQQVTLRCSPISGHKSVSWYQQVLGQGPQFIFQYYEKEERGRGNFPDRFSARQFPNYSSELNVNALLLGDSALYLCASSPDRVNTEAFFGQGTRLTVV.

The chain uses TRBV5-4 and TRBJ2-3, with TRBD2 matching over 15 bases. The trim removed 4 bases at V and 4 bases at J, leaving 7 bases unmatched. Per the germline V gene, CDR1 is SGHNT and CDR2 is YYREEE (reference sequence). The CDR3 has 17 residues. The CDR3 spells CASSNDGTSGRPDTQYF. The CDR3 bases are TGTGCCAGCAGCAATGACGGGACTAGCGGGAGGCCAGATACGCAGTATTTT.